This T cell receptor beta chain was observed in a study of CD8 T cells in ankylosing spondylitis. Study-wide findings and caveats: Reactive arthritis synovial fluid and blood were previously reported to contain some motif variants. A motif in TCR beta, a set of roughly eight highly homologous variants, appeared characteristic of ankylosing spondylitis blood.

This clonotype came up a few times. Its antigen is not identified. MiXCR, run by TCRdb on the 5' RACE reads, gives a single entry per CDR3 protein. The table records some 450,000 distinct CDR3 sequences, roughly 17% of them present only once. CDR1 is SQVTM, CDR2 ANQGSEA, per germline. V was cut by 7 bases and J by 0 bases, with 12 bases left in between. The CDR3 is 13 residues long. The sequenced sample consisted of blood, either unsorted or a sorted T cell fraction (not recorded which). J is TRBJ1-1 and V is TRBV29-1, with a weak D call TRBD1 (5 bases). The receptor comes from a male donor with ankylosing spondylitis. CDR3 sequence (DNA): TGCAGCGCGAGAGGACAAATGAACACTGAAGCTTTCTTT. Its protein product is CSARGQMNTEAFF.